This TCR beta chain was captured in a study of T cell repertoires in cytomegalovirus infection. Looking at the study overall: Indicated by public TCR beta signatures were CMV infection and matching HLA type. Study conclusions and caveats: Using cumulative public TCR beta family frequency, the authors identified those who carried CMV together with the relevant HLA.

This clonotype was seen more than once but under ten times. The target antigen is unknown. MiXCR, run by TCRdb on the reads, gives a single entry per CDR3 protein. The data contain about 440,000 distinct CDR3 sequences, approximately 30% of them singletons. The CDR3 spans 15 residues. V gave up 4 bases and J gave up 4 bases; unmatched junction bases: 5. Looked up from germline, CDR1 is SGHDT and CDR2 is YYEEEE. This sequence joins TRBV5-6 and TRBJ2-1; 10 positions match TRBD2. This clonotype originated in a human donor in good health (CMV status not recorded). Some clones in this sample may be carry-over from other donors' samples. Sequenced input: PBMCs. The CDR3 loop reads CASSIAGGDYNEQFF. Written as DNA, the CDR3 is TGTGCCAGCAGCATAGCGGGGGGTGATTACAATGAGCAGTTCTTC.